One sample yielded the 15 T cell receptor beta chains listed below, sequenced in a study of technical replicates of blood from a few donors. Generated by immunoSEQ multiplex PCR, the TCRdb table keeps only in-frame clones and is missing some. The sample lists 84,000 or so clones, about 95% occurring once. The source material was T cells isolated from PBMCs. These receptors were obtained from a human donor in good health.

The chain has TRBV6-7 and TRBJ2-5, with 16 nucleotides matching TRBD2. TRBV6-7 is an open reading frame whose function is uncertain. V lost 4 bases to trimming and J lost 3 bases; unmatched junction nucleotides: 14. The CDR3 runs to 20 residues. The CDR3 reads CASSFRWVRGTSGREETQYF. The CDR3 DNA is TGTGCCAGCAGTTTTCGGTGGGTGAGAGGGACTAGCGGGAGGGAAGAGACCCAGTACTTC.

The chain links TRBV5-6 to TRBJ2-5; no reliable D call. This CDR3 region has 13 residues. V dropped 4 bases and J dropped 0 bases, with 7 bases sitting between them. Germline V gene data show CDR1 as SGHDT and CDR2 as YYEEEE. The CDR3 region is CASSPPYQETQYF. CDR3 coding DNA: TGTGCCAGCAGCCCCCCGTACCAAGAGACCCAGTACTTC. Variable domain in full (rest from reference TRBV5-6 and TRBJ2-5): DAGVTQSPTHLIKTRGQQVTLRCSPKSGHDTVSWYQQALGQGPQFIFQYYEEEERQRGNFPDRFSGHQFPNYSSELNVNALLLGDSALYLCASSPPYQETQYFGPGTRLLVL.

The rearrangement links TRBV5-4 to TRBJ2-7; 8 nucleotides align to TRBD1. CDR1 and CDR2 (germline): SGHNT, YYREEE (reference sequence). With V trimmed by 4 bases and J by 7 bases, 19 bases remained unmatched. There are 17 residues in the CDR3. In DNA, the CDR3 is TGTGCCAGCAGCGTTGGTCTAGTTATCCAGGGGGCTAGGGAGCAGTACTTC. Translation gives CASSVGLVIQGAREQYF.

This rearrangement joins TRBV5-4 to TRBJ2-2; TRBD2 matches at 12 bases. Germline V lookup: CDR1 SGHNT, CDR2 YYREEE (reference sequence). CDR3 length: 18 residues. The ends lost 0 bases at V and 2 bases at J; junction bases unmatched: 5. As DNA, the CDR3 is TGTGCCAGCAGCTTGGGGGCGACTAGCGGGGGAAACACCGGGGAGCTGTTTTTT. It is translated as CASSLGATSGGNTGELFF.

This clone was found once. This rearrangement joins TRBV29-1 to TRBJ2-2; 8 bases are a match to TRBD1. Germline CDR1 SQVTM, CDR2 ANQGSEA. V lost 7 bases, J lost 8 bases, and 9 bases stayed unmatched. This CDR3 comprises 13 residues. DNA of the CDR3: TGCAGCGCCGGGACAGGCGACTTGGGGGAGCTGTTTTTT. This codes for CSAGTGDLGELFF.

This rearrangement joins TRBV6-6 to TRBJ1-2; D remains ambiguous. Trimming removed 5 bases at V and 4 bases at J, with 14 bases between. Looked up from germline, CDR1 is MNHNY and CDR2 is SVGAGI (reference sequence). The CDR3 is made up of 14 amino acids. The CDR3 loop is CASSRAASIYGYTF. CDR3 nucleotide sequence: TGTGCCAGCAGTAGAGCCGCGAGTATCTATGGCTACACCTTC.

The gene calls are TRBV19 and TRBJ1-2; D may be TRBD1 (6 bases). From germline, CDR1 is LNHDA and CDR2 SQIVND (reference sequence). V lost 3 bases to trimming and J lost 3 bases, with 11 bases between them. There are 14 residues in the CDR3. CDR3 residues: CASSMQGPHYGYTF. CDR3 DNA: TGTGCCAGTAGTATGCAGGGGCCACACTATGGCTACACCTTC.

The V call is TRBV27, the J call TRBJ1-2; 8 bases fit TRBD1. Germline-derived CDR1 and CDR2 are MNHEY and SMNVEV (reference sequence). J was trimmed by 5 bases and V by 4 bases; bases with no gene match: 12. CDR3 length: 16 amino acids. CDR3 region: CASSSLRTGSGYGYTF. CDR3 nucleotides: TGTGCCAGCAGTTCCCTAAGGACAGGGAGCGGGTATGGCTACACCTTC.

The chain has TRBV5-6 and TRBJ1-1; D might be TRBD1 (6 bases). Per the germline V gene, CDR1 is SGHDT and CDR2 is YYEEEE. V lost 4 bases and J 8 bases, leaving 12 bases between the germline ends. The CDR3 is made up of 12 amino acids. CDR3 residues: CASSQGGTEAFF. CDR3 nucleotide sequence: TGTGCCAGCAGCCAAGGGGGTACAGAAGCTTTCTTT.

The rearrangement joins TRBV28 to TRBJ1-4; D is unresolved. Germline assignment: CDR1 MDHEN and CDR2 SYDVKM. Trimming took off 5 bases at V and 7 bases at J, with 8 bases between the two ends. The CDR3 loop spans 12 amino acids. Written as DNA, the CDR3 is TGTGCCAGCAGTGGACGGGGTGAAAAACTGTTTTTT. Amino acid sequence: CASSGRGEKLFF.

Here the CDR3 DNA reads TGTGCCAGCAGTGAAGCGGGGCCCGGGACCGGGGAGCTGTTTTTT. It translates to CASSEAGPGTGELFF. The V gene is TRBV25-1, the J gene TRBJ2-2; weak D call: TRBD2 (6 bases). This CDR3 region has 15 residues. Trimming pared 2 bases from V and 5 bases from J, leaving 12 bases between. Germline V gene data show CDR1 as MGHDK and CDR2 as SYGVNS.

The chain joins TRBV21-1 to TRBJ2-7; TRBD1, the table's D call, was not compared with the DNA. TRBV21-1 corresponds to a pseudogene. CDR3 length equals 15 residues. The CDR3 region is CASSKAWTESYEQYF. CDR3 bases: TGTGCCAGCAGCAAAGCGTGGACAGAGTCCTACGAGCAGTACTTC.

This clone showed up just once. The genes are TRBV6-5 and TRBJ1-3, with D maybe TRBD1 (6 bases). This CDR3 contains 14 residues. Germline CDR1 and CDR2: MNHEY and SVGAGI. The V gene lost 5 bases and the J gene lost 0 bases, with 8 bases spanning the gap. The CDR3 is CASSTGSSGNTIYF. The DNA for the CDR3 is TGTGCCAGCAGTACAGGGAGCTCTGGAAACACCATATATTTT.

The J gene is TRBJ2-7, the V gene TRBV20-1; D is ambiguous. CDR3 size: 10 residues. Germline V gives CDR1 DFQATT, CDR2 SNEGSKA (reference sequence). The V end was cut by 3 bases, the J end by 3 bases, with 3 bases between. CDR3 loop: CSARSYEQYF. The DNA for the CDR3 is TGCAGTGCTAGGAGCTACGAGCAGTACTTC.

This chain connects TRBV6-1 to TRBJ1-5, with TRBD1 matching 8 bases. The CDR3 is 14 amino acids. The trim removed 6 bases at V and 3 bases at J, leaving 4 bases unmatched. The V gene's germline CDR1 is MNHNS and CDR2 SASEGT. Written as DNA, the CDR3 is TGTGCCAGCAGCGGACAGGGACCCAATCAGCCCCAGCATTTT. Translation: CASSGQGPNQPQHF.